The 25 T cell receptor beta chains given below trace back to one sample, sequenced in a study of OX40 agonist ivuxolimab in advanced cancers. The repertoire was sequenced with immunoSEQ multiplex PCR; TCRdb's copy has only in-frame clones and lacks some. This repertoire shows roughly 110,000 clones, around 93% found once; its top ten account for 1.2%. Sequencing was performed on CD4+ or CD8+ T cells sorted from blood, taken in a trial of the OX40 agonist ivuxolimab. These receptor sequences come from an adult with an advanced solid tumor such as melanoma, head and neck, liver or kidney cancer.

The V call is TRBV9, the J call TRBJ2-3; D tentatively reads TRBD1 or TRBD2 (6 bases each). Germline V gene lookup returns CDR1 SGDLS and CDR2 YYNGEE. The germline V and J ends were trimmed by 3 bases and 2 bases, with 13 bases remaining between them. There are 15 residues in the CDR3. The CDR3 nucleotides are TGTGCCAGCAGCGAGGGGGGCCTTTACACAGATACGCAGTATTTT. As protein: CASSEGGLYTDTQYF.

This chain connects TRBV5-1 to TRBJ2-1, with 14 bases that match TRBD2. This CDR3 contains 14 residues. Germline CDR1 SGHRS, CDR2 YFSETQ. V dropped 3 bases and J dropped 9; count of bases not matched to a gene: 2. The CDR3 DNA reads TGCGCCAGCAGCTCGGGACTAGCGGGAGCTGAGCAGTTCTTC. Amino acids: CASSSGLAGAEQFF.

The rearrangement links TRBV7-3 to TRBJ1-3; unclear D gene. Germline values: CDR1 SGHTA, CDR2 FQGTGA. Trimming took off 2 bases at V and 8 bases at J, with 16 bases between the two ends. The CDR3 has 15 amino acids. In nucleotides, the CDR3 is TGTGCCAGCAGCTTACTGGCCCGTCGGTTGCACACCATATATTTT. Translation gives CASSLLARRLHTIYF.

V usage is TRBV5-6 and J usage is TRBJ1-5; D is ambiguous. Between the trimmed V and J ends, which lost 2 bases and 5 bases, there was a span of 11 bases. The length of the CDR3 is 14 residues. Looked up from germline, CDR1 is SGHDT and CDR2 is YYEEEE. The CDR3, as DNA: TGTGCCAGCAGCTTCGGCCAAGCCGATCAGCCCCAGCATTTT. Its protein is CASSFGQADQPQHF.

The CDR3 is CASSLLRVSEAFF. Written as DNA, the CDR3 is TGTGCCAGCTCACTCCTGCGGGTCTCTGAAGCTTTCTTT. The chain employs TRBV18 and TRBJ1-1, with D uncertain. Germline lookup yields CDR1 KGHSH and CDR2 LQKENI. The CDR3 spans 13 residues. V was shortened by 4 bases and J by 6 bases, with 12 bases between the two germline ends.

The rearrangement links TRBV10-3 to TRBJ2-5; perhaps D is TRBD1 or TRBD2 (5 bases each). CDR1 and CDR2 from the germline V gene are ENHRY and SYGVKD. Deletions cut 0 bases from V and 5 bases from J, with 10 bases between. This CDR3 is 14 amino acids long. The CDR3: CAISESGGGETQYF. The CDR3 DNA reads TGTGCCATCAGTGAGTCTGGGGGTGGGGAGACCCAGTACTTC.

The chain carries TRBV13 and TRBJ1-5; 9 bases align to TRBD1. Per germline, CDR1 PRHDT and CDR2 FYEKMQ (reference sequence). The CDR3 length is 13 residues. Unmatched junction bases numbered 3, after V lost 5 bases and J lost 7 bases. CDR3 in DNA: TGTGCCAGCAGCGGACAGGGGTACCAGCCCCAGCATTTT. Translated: CASSGQGYQPQHF.

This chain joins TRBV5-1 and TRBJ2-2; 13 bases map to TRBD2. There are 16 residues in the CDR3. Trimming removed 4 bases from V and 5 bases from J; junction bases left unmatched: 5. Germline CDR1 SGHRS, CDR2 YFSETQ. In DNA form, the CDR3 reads TGCGCCAGCAGCACACTAGCGGGAGGGCTGACCGGGGAGCTGTTTTTT. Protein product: CASSTLAGGLTGELFF.

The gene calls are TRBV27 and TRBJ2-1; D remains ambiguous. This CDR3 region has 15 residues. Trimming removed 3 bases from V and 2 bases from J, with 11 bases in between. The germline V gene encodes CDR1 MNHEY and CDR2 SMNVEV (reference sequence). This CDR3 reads CASSFRADAYNEQFF. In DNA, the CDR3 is TGTGCCAGCAGTTTTAGGGCAGATGCCTACAATGAGCAGTTCTTC.

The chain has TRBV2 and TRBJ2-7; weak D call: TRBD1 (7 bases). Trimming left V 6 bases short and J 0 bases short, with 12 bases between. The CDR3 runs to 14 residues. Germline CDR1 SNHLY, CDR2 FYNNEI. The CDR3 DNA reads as TGTGCCAGCAGGGCGGGACAGAACTCCTACGAGCAGTACTTC. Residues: CASRAGQNSYEQYF.

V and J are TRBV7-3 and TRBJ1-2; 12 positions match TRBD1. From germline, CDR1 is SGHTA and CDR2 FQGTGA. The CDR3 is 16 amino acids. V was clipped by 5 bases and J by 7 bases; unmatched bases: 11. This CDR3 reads CASSSAPGQGAGGYTF. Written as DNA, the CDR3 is TGTGCCAGCAGCAGCGCCCCGGGACAGGGGGCCGGTGGCTACACCTTC.

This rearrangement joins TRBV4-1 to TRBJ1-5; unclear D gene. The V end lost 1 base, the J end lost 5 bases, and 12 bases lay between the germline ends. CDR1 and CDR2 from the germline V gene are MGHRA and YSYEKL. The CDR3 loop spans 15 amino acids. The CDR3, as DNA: TGCGCCAGCAGCCAAGGCGTTGGAGGAGATCAGCCCCAGCATTTT. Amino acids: CASSQGVGGDQPQHF.

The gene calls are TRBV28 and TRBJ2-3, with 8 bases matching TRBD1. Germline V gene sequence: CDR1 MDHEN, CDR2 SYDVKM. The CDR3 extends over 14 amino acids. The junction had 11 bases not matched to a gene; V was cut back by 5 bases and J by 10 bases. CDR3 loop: CASSNEQGVGAQYF. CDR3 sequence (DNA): TGTGCCAGCAGTAATGAACAGGGGGTTGGTGCGCAGTATTTT.

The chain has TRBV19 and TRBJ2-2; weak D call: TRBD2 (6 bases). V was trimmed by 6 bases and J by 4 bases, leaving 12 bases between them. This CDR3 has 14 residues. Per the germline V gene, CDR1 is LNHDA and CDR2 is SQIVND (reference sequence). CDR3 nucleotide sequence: TGTGCCAGTAGAGTTGGAGGGCGCACCGGGGAGCTGTTTTTT. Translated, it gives CASRVGGRTGELFF.

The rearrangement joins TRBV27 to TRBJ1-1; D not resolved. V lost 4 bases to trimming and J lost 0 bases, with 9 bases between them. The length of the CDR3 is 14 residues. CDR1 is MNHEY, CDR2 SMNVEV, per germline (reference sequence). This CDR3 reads CASSYQSVNTEAFF. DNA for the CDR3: TGTGCCAGCAGTTACCAGTCCGTGAACACTGAAGCTTTCTTT.

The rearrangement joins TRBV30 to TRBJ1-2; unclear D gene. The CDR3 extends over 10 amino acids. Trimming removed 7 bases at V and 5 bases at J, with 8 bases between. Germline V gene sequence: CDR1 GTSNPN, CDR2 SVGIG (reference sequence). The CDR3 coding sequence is TGTGCCTCGTCAGTGTATGGCTACACCTTC. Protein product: CASSVYGYTF. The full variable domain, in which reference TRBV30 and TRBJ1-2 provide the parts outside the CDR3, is SQTIHQWPATLVQPVGSPLSLECTVEGTSNPNLYWYRQAAGRGLQLLFYSVGIGQISSEVPQNLSASRPQDRQFILSSKKLLLSDSGFYLCASSVYGYTFGSGTRLTVV.

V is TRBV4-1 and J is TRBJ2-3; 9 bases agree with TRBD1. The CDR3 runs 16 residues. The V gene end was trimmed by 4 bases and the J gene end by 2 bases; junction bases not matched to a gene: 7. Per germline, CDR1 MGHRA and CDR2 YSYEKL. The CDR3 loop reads CASSLVGTGITDTQYF. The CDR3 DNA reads TGCGCCAGCAGCCTCGTGGGGACAGGGATCACAGATACGCAGTATTTT.

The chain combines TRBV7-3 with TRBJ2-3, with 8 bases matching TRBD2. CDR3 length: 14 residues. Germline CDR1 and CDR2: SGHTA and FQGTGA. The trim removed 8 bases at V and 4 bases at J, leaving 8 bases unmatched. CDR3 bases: TGTGCCAGCGGACCGGGACTAGGGTCAGATACGCAGTATTTT. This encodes CASGPGLGSDTQYF.

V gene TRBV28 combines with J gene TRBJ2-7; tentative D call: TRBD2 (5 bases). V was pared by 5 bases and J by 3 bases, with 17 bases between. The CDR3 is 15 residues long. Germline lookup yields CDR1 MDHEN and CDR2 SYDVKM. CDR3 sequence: CASSPFGKGGYEQYF. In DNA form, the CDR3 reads TGTGCCAGCAGTCCCTTTGGGAAAGGAGGCTACGAGCAGTACTTC.

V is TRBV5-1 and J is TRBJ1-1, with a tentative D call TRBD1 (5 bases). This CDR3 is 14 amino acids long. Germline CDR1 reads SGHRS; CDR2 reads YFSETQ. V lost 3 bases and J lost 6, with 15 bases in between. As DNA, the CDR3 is TGCGCCAGCAGCTCGGGGGGTGGAGGCCCTGAAGCTTTCTTT. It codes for CASSSGGGGPEAFF. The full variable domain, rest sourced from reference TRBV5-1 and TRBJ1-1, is KAGVTQTPRYLIKTRGQQVTLSCSPISGHRSVSWYQQTPGQGLQFLFEYFSETQRNKGNFPGRFSGRQFSNSRSEMNVSTLELGDSALYLCASSSGGGGPEAFFGQGTRLTVV.

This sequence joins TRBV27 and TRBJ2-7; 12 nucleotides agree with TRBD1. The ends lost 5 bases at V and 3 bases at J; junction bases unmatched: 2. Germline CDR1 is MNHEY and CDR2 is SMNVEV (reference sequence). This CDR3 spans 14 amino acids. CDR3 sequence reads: CASSRDRGHYEQYF. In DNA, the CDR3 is TGTGCCAGCAGTCGGGACAGGGGGCACTACGAGCAGTACTTC.

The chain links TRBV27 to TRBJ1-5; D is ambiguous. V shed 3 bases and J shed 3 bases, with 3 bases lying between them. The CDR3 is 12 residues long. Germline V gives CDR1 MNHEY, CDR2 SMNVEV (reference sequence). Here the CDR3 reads CASSFHNQPQHF. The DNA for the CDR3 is TGTGCCAGCAGTTTTCACAATCAGCCCCAGCATTTT.

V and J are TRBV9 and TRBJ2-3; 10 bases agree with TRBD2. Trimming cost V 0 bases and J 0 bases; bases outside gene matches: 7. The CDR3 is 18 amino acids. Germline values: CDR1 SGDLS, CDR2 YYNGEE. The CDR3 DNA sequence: TGTGCCAGCAGCGTAGGTGAAGCGGGAGGGTTCAGCACAGATACGCAGTATTTT. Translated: CASSVGEAGGFSTDTQYF.

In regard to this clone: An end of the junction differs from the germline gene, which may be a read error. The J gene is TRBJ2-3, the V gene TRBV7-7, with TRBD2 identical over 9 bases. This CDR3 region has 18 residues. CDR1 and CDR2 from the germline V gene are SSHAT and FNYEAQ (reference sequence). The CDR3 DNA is TGTGCTAGCAGTTCCGGGCCCCCGGGAATAGCGGGAGCGGATACGCAGTATTTT. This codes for CASSSGPPGIAGADTQYF. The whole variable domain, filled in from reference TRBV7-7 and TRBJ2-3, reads GAGVSQSPRYKVTKRGQDVTLRCDPISSHATLYWYQQALGQGPEFLTYFNYEAQPDKSGLPSDRFSAERPEGSISTLTIQRTEQRDSAMYRCASSSGPPGIAGADTQYFGPGTRLTVL.

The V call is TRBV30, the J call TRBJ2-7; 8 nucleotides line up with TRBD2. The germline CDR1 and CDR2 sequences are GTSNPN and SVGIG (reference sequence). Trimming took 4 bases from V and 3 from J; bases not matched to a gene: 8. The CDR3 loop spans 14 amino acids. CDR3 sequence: CAWNPSGRNYEQYF. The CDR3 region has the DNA TGTGCCTGGAATCCCAGCGGGAGAAACTACGAGCAGTACTTC. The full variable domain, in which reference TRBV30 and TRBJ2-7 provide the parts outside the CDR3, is SQTIHQWPATLVQPVGSPLSLECTVEGTSNPNLYWYRQAAGRGLQLLFYSVGIGQISSEVPQNLSASRPQDRQFILSSKKLLLSDSGFYLCAWNPSGRNYEQYFGPGTRLTVT.